The rows below give T cell receptor beta chains drawn from one sample of a study of PD-1 blockade in classical Hodgkin lymphoma. Using immunoSEQ multiplex PCR, the repertoire was profiled, and TCRdb retains in-frame clones only, with some absent. The sample yields 90,000 or so clones, over 90% seen once. The sequencing used peripheral blood mononuclear cells (PBMCs), collected before the second cycle of nivolumab. The receptor set was obtained from a human donor with classical Hodgkin lymphoma. CDR3s include the opening cysteine and the closing phenylalanine or tryptophan. The D gene is left open where the match is weak.

>TRBV18|-|17|TRBJ1-4
CASSLQAVGSTNEKLFF
TGTGCCAGCTCACTACAGGCTGTGGGGTCAACTAATGAAAAACTGTTTTTT
>TRBV25-1|-|18|TRBJ2-2
CASSDFPGGGANTGELFF
TGTGCCAGCAGTGATTTCCCTGGAGGAGGTGCCAACACCGGGGAGCTGTTTTTT
>TRBV6-7|-|18|TRBJ1-4
CASSFAVIYQATNEKLFF
TGTGCCAGCAGTTTTGCGGTAATTTATCAGGCAACTAATGAAAAACTGTTTTTT
>TRBV6-5|-|13|TRBJ1-5
CASRPGIGQPQHF
TGTGCCAGTAGGCCTGGAATAGGTCAGCCCCAGCATTTT
>TRBV7-9|TRBD2|16|TRBJ2-1
CASSDRRDLTSGKEFF
TGTGCCAGCAGCGATCGTAGGGACCTGACTAGCGGGAAGGAGTTCTTC
>TRBV7-8|-|12|TRBJ2-7
CASSPSGYEQYF
TGTGCCAGCAGCCCCTCCGGTTACGAGCAGTACTTC
>TRBV27|-|15|TRBJ2-6
CASGGGHSGANVLTF
TGTGCCAGCGGGGGAGGACATTCTGGGGCCAACGTCCTGACTTTC
>TRBV20-1|-|10|TRBJ1-1
CSSGNTEAFF
TGCAGTTCAGGTAACACTGAAGCTTTCTTT
>TRBV27|TRBD1|16|TRBJ2-5
CASKLIGTGGQETQYF
TGTGCCAGCAAGTTAATCGGGACAGGGGGACAAGAGACCCAGTACTTC
>TRBV19|TRBD1|15|TRBJ2-1
CASRTGTGSYNEQFF
TGTGCCAGTAGGACCGGGACAGGCTCCTACAATGAGCAGTTCTTC
>TRBV28|-|16|TRBJ1-5
CASSISGLHSNQPQHF
TGTGCCAGCAGCATATCGGGCCTACATAGCAATCAGCCCCAGCATTTT